This entry is about one T cell receptor beta chain. This specimen belongs to a study of blood T cell repertoires in COVID-19. Sequenced by immunoSEQ multiplex PCR; TCRdb stores in-frame clones only, minus some. Found here are roughly 180,000 clones, about 85% of them singletons; the top ten hold more than 5.5%. The CDR3 runs to 14 residues. Trimming removed 0 bases at V and 1 base at J, with 7 bases between. CDR1 is SGHRS, CDR2 YFSETQ, per germline. The receptor's source is a man aged 40-49 years who had recovered from COVID-19. The genes are TRBV5-1 and TRBJ2-5; D uncertain. Sequences were obtained from PBMCs or T cells enriched from blood (not recorded which). CDR3 sequence (DNA): TGCGCCAGCAGCTTGGATCCGGGCCAAGAGACCCAGTACTTC. This sequence encodes CASSLDPGQETQYF.